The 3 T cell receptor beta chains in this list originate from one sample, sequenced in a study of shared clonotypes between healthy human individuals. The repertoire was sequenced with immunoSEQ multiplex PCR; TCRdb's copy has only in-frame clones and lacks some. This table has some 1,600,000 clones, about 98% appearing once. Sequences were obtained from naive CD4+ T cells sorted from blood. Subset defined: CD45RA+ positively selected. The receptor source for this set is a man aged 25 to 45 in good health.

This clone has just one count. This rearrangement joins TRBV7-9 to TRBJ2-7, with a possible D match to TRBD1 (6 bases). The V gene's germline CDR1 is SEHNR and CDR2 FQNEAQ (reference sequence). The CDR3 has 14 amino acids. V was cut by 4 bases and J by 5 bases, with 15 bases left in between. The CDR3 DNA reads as TGTGCCAGCAGCTCCACAGGGTCGTCCCACGAGCAGTACTTC. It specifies CASSSTGSSHEQYF.

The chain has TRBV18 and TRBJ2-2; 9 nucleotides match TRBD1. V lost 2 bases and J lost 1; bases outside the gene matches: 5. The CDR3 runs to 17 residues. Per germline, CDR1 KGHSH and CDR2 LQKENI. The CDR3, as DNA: TGTGCCAGCTCACCAGGGACAGGGCCGCTGAACACCGGGGAGCTGTTTTTT. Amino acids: CASSPGTGPLNTGELFF.

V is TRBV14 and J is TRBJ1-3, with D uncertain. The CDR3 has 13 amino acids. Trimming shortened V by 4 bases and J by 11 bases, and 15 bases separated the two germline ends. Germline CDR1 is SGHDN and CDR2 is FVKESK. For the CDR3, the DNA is TGTGCCAGCAGCCCCCGGCATCCTGAGCCCATATATTTT. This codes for CASSPRHPEPIYF. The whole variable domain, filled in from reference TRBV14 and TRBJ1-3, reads EAGVTQFPSHSVIEKGQTVTLRCDPISGHDNLYWYRRVMGKEIKFLLHFVKESKQDESGMPNNRFLAERTGGTYSTLKVQPAELEDSGVYFCASSPRHPEPIYFGEGSWLTVV.